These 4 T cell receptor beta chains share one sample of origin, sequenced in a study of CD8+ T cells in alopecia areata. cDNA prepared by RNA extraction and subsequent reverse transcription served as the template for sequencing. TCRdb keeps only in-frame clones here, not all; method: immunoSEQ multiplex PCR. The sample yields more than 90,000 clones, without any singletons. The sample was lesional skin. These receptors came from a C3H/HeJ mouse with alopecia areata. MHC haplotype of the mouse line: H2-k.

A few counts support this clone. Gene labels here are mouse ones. Here the CDR3 reads CASSSDRANTGQLYF. The CDR3 bases that were read are TGTGCTAGCAGTAGTGACAGGGCAAACACCGGG. The gene calls are TRBV17 and TRBJ2-2; 7 bases align to TRBD1. Sequencing ends 4 residues short of the CDR3 end; the germline J gene provides the rest. The germline CDR1 and CDR2 sequences are MNHDT and YYDKIL. V was clipped by 3 bases and J by 0 bases; unmatched bases: 1. CDR3 size: 15 residues.

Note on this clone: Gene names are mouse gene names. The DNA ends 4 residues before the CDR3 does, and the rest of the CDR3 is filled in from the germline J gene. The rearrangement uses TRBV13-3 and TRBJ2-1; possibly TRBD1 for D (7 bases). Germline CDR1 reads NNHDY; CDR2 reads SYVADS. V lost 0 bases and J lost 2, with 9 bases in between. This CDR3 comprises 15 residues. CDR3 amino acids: CASSDVGGDYAEQFF. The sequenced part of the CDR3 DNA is TGTGCCAGCAGTGATGTAGGGGGCGACTATGCT.

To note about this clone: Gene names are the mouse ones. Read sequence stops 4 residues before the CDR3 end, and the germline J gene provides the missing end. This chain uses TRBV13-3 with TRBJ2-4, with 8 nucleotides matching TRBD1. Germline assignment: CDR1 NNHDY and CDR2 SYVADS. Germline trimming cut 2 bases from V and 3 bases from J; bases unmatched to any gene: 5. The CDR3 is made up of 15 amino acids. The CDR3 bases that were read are TGTGCCAGCAGTGACCCCGGGACAGGCCAAAAC. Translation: CASSDPGTGQN. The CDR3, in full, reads CASSDPGTGQNTLYF.

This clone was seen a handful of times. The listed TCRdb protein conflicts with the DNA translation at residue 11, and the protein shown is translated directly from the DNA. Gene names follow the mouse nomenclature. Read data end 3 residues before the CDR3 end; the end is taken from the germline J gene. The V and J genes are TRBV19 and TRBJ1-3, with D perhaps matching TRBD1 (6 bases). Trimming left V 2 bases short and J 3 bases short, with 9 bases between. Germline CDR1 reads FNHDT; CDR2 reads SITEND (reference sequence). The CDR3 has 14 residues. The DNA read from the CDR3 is TGTGCCAGCAGTATCAGCAGGGGTGGAAATACG. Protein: CASSISRGGNT. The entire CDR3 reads CASSISRGGNTLYF.